This record covers a single T cell receptor beta chain. The antigen remains undetermined. Collection of approximately 9.3 milliliters of peripheral blood was performed for each donor. Each sample had at least 6.5 million PBMCs isolated. Next came a second PCR, run for roughly 6 to 11 cycles, which used a sample-barcoded 5' primer along with a J-beta primer mix. TCRdb ran MiXCR on the 5' RACE reads and lists one entry per CDR3 protein. Of some 1,800,000 distinct CDR3 sequences listed, 39% are singletons. This entry comes from a study of blood T cells in healthy people across ages. Study-wide results and limits: Both higher diversity and more naive CD4+ cells marked long-lived donors when set against aged donors.

Germline loops: CDR1 MNHEY, CDR2 SVGAGI. V gave up 2 bases and J gave up 10 bases, with 27 bases separating them. The CDR3 spans 18 residues. V usage is TRBV6-5 and J usage is TRBJ2-1; D may be TRBD1 (6 bases). Material for sequencing was blood. This TCR derives from a human donor in good health. CDR3 sequence: CASSYHFRQETGPKEQFF. The CDR3 region has the DNA TGTGCCAGCAGTTACCATTTCCGACAGGAGACGGGTCCCAAGGAGCAGTTCTTC.